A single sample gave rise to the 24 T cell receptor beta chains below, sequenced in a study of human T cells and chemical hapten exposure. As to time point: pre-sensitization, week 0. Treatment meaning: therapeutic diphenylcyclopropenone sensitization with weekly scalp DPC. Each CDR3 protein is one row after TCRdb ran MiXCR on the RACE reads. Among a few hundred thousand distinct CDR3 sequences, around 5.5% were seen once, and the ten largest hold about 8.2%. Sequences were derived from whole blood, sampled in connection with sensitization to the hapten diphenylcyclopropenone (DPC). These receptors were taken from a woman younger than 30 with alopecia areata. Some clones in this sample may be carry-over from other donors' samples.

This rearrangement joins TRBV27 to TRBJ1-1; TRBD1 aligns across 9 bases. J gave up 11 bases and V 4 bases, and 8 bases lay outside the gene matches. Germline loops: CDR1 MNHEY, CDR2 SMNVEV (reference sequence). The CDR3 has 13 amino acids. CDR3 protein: CASSYDRGMGAFF. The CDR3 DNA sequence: TGTGCCAGCAGTTACGACAGGGGGATGGGGGCTTTCTTT.

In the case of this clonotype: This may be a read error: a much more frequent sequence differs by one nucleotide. The CDR3 sequence is CASTPGTPTPTDMQYF. In DNA, the CDR3 is TGTGCCAGCACGCCCGGGACTCCAACCCCCACAGATATGCAGTATTTT. The chain combines TRBV12-3 or TRBV12-4 with TRBJ2-3; D perhaps matches TRBD2 (6 bases). The CDR3 length is 16 residues.

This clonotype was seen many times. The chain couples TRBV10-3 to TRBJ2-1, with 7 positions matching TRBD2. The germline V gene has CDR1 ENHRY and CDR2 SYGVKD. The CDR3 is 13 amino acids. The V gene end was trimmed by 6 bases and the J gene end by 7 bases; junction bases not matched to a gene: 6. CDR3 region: CAIRRLAWNEQFF. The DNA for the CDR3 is TGTGCCATCAGGAGACTAGCCTGGAATGAGCAGTTCTTC.

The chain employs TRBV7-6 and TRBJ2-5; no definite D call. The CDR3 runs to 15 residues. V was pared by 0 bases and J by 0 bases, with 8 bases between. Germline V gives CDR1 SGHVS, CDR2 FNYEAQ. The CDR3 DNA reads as TGTGCCAGCAGCTTAGCTACAGCGTACCAAGAGACCCAGTACTTC. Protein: CASSLATAYQETQYF. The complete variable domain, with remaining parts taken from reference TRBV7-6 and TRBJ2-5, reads GAGVSQSPRYKVTKRGQDVALRCDPISGHVSLYWYRQALGQGPEFLTYFNYEAQQDKSGLPNDRFSAERPEGSISTLTIQRTEQRDSAMYRCASSLATAYQETQYFGPGTRLLVL.

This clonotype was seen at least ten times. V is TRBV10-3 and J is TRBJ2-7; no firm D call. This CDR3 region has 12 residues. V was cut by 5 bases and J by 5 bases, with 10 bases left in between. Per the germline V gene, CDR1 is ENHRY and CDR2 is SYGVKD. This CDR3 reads CAISPRSDEQYF. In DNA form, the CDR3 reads TGTGCCATCAGTCCGAGGAGCGACGAGCAGTACTTC.

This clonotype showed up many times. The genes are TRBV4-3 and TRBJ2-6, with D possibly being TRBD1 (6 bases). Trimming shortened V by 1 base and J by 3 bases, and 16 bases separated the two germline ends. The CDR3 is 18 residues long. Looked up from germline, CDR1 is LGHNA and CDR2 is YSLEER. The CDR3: CASSQGVVGAGGANVLTF. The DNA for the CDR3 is TGCGCCAGCAGCCAAGGTGTTGTGGGGGCCGGTGGGGCCAACGTCCTGACTTTC.

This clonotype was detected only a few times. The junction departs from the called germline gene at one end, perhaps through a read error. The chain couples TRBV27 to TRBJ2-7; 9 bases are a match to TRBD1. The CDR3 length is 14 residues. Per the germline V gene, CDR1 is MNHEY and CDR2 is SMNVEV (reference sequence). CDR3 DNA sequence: TGTGCCAGCAGTTTTATTGGGACATTAGGGACAGGGAACTTC. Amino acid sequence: CASSFIGTLGTGNF.

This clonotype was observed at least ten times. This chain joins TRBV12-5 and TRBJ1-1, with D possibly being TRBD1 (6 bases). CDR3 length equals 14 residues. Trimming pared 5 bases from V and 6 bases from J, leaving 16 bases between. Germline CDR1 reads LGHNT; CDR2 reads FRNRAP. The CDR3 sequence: CASGGRGTRPEAFF. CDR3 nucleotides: TGTGCTAGTGGTGGACGGGGGACAAGACCTGAAGCTTTCTTT.

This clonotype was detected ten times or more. The CDR3 nucleotides read TGTGCCAGCAGCCGGGACACCGGGGTCGGCTACACCTTC. It is translated as CASSRDTGVGYTF. This chain connects TRBV5-5 to TRBJ1-2; TRBD1 is a possible D gene (6 bases). The CDR3 totals 13 residues. V lost 4 bases and J lost 8, with 15 bases in between. CDR1 SGHKS and CDR2 YYEKEE come from the germline V gene (reference sequence).

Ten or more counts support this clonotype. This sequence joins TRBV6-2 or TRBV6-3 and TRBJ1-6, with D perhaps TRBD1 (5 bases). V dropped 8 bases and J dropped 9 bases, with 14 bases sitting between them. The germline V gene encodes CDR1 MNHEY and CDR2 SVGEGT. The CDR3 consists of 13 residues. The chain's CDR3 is CASQAGESSPLHF. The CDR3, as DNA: TGTGCCAGCCAGGCGGGGGAGAGTTCACCCCTCCACTTT.

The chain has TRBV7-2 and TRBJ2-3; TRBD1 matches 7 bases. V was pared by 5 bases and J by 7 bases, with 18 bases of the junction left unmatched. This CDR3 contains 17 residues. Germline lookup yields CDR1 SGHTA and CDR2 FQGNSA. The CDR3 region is CASSQALPGGVQNTQYF. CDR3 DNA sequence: TGTGCCAGCAGCCAGGCCTTACCAGGGGGAGTACAAAATACGCAGTATTTT.

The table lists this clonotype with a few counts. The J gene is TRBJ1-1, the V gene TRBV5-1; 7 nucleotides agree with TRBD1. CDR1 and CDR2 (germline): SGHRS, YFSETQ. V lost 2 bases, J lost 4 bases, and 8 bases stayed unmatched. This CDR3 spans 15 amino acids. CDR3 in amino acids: CASSFSGQAGTEAFF. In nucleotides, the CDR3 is TGCGCCAGCAGCTTCAGTGGACAGGCGGGCACTGAAGCTTTCTTT.

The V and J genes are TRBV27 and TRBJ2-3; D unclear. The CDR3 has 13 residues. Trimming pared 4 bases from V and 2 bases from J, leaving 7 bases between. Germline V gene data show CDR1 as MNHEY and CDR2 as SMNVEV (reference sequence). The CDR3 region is CASSYSFTDTQYF. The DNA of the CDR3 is TGTGCCAGCAGTTACTCATTCACAGATACGCAGTATTTT.

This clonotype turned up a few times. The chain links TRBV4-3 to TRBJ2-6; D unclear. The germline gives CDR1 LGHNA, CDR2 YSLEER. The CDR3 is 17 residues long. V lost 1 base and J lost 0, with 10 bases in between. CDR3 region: CASSQGGTISGANVLTF. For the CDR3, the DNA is TGCGCCAGCAGCCAAGGGGGAACGATCTCTGGGGCCAACGTCCTGACTTTC.

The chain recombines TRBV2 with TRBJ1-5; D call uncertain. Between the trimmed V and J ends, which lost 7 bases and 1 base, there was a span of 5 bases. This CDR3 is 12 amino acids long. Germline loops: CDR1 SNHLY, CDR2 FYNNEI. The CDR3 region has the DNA TGTGCCAGCACGGAAAGCAATCAGCCCCAGCATTTT. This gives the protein CASTESNQPQHF.

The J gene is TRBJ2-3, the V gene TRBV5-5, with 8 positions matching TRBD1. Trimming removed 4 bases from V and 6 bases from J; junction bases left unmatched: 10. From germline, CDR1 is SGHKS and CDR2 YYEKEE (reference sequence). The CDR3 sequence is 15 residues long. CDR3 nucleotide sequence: TGTGCCAGCAGCCGCACTCCGACAGGGGCGGATACGCAGTATTTT. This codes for CASSRTPTGADTQYF.

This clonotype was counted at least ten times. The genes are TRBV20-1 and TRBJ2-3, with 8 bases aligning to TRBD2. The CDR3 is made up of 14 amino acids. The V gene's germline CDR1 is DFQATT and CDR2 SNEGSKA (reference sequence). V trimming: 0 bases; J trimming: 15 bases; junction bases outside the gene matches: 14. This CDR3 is CSAREPGGPPPVYF. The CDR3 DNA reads TGCAGTGCTAGAGAACCGGGGGGGCCTCCCCCGGTATATTTT.

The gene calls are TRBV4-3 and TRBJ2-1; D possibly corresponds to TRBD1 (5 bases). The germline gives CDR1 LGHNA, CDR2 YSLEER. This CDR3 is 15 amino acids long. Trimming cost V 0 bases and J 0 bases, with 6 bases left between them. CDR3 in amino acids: CASSQDRDSYNEQFF. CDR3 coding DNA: TGCGCCAGCAGCCAAGACAGGGACTCCTACAATGAGCAGTTCTTC.

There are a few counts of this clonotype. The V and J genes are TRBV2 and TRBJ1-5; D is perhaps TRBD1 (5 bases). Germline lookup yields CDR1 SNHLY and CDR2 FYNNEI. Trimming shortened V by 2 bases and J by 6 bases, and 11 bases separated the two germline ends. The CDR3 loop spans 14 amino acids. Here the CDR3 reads CASSEFRVGQPQHF. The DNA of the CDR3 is TGTGCCAGCAGTGAATTCAGGGTAGGTCAGCCCCAGCATTTT.

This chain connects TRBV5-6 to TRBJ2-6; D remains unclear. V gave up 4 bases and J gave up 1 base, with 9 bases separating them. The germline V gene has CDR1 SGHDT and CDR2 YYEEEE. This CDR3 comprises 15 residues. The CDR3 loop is CASSQKGSGANVLTF. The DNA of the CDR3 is TGTGCCAGCAGCCAGAAAGGATCTGGGGCCAACGTCCTGACTTTC. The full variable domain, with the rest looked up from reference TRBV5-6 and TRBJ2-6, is DAGVTQSPTHLIKTRGQQVTLRCSPKSGHDTVSWYQQALGQGPQFIFQYYEEEERQRGNFPDRFSGHQFPNYSSELNVNALLLGDSALYLCASSQKGSGANVLTFGAGSRLTVL.

The CDR3 reads CASSGGQGYFDTQYF. The CDR3 nucleotides read TGCGCCAGCAGCGGGGGACAGGGTTATTTTGATACGCAGTATTTT. The gene calls are TRBV5-1 and TRBJ2-3; TRBD1 matches 9 bases. CDR3 length: 15 amino acids. The V segment lost 4 bases and the J segment 6 bases; nucleotides outside the gene matches: 9. CDR1 is SGHRS, CDR2 YFSETQ, per germline.

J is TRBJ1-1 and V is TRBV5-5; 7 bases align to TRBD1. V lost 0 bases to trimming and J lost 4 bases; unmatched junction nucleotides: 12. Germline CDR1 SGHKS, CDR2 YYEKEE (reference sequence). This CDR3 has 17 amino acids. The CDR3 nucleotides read TGTGCCAGCAGCTTGGGACAGGGACAACCAAGGGGCACTGAAGCTTTCTTT. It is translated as CASSLGQGQPRGTEAFF.

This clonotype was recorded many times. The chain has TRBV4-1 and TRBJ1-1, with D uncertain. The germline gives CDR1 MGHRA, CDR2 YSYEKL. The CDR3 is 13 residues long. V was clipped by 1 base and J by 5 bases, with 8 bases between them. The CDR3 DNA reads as TGCGCCAGCAGCCAAGTTCGAGGGACTGAAGCTTTCTTT. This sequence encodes CASSQVRGTEAFF.

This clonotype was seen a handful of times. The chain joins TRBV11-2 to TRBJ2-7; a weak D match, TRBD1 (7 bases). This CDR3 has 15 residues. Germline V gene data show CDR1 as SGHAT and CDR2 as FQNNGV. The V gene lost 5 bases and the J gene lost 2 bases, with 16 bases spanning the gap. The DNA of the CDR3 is TGTGCCAGCAGCCCCCCAGGGGGAGGAACCTACGAGCAGTACTTC. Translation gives CASSPPGGGTYEQYF.